Listed below are T cell receptor beta chains from one sample, sequenced in a study of chemoradiotherapy in HPV16-positive cancers. Data came from immunoSEQ multiplex PCR; TCRdb stores just in-frame clones and leaves some out. Of thousands of clones in the sample, roughly 73% are singletons; the top ten hold about 30%. This material was collected from a patient who underwent chemoradiotherapy. These receptors all come from a human donor with HPV-associated anogenital cancer. Each CDR3 is given without its conserved first and last residue. Size values are once, few and many counts, or a class for expanded clones, and some rows have none.

V,size,J,CDR3
TRBV7-2,few,TRBJ1-5,ASSLEGFQPQH
TRBV19,few,TRBJ1-5,ASSTTGNQPQH
TRBV6-1,-,TRBJ1-2,ASSVGSNRGSGYT
TRBV27,few,TRBJ2-1,ASSPGYYNEQF
TRBV7-9,-,TRBJ2-7,ASSLNAGGSYEQY
TRBV6-4,-,TRBJ1-1,ASSATWGGTEAF
TRBV27,-,TRBJ2-2,ASSILTGELF
TRBV4-1,-,TRBJ2-7,ASSQDRLAGPI
TRBV7-2,once,TRBJ2-1,ASSPEMRGWNEQF
TRBV21-1,-,TRBJ2-1,ASSYALRVNNEQF
TRBV4-1,-,TRBJ1-3,ASSQDSGGSGNTIY
TRBV9,few,TRBJ2-6,ASTPGAGANVLT
TRBV9,-,TRBJ2-4,ASSVSGGSKNIQY
TRBV11-1,large,TRBJ2-7,ASSPWRTSGNYEQY
TRBV5-1,-,TRBJ2-1,ASSSTGGTYNEQF
TRBV5-5,once,TRBJ2-3,ASSLAGDLTSTDTQY
TRBV27,-,TRBJ1-5,ASSLIGTGQPQH
TRBV18,once,TRBJ1-2,ASSPPTGGNYGYT
TRBV29-1,-,TRBJ1-2,SFSTGVSNGYT
TRBV14,-,TRBJ2-7,ASSQDLGQFYEQY
TRBV28,-,TRBJ1-2,ASRPTGLYGYT
TRBV29-1,-,TRBJ2-7,SVAGQITSYEQY
TRBV19,-,TRBJ1-6,ASSRTGGNSPLH
TRBV27,-,TRBJ2-1,ASSLMTPTGNEQF
TRBV9,-,TRBJ2-2,ASSAKGTGTGELF
TRBV19,few,TRBJ1-5,ASSTPPGQPQH
TRBV5-1,once,TRBJ2-5,ASSFTGTNQETQY
TRBV10-3,-,TRBJ2-7,AITPGGVNEQY
TRBV10-3,-,TRBJ1-3,AISRGTGANSGNTIY
TRBV5-4,-,TRBJ1-2,ASSWDGNYGYT
TRBV9,-,TRBJ2-3,ASSTPGGGAEDTQY
TRBV2,few,TRBJ1-5,ASKGGTGDLSNQPQH
TRBV9,-,TRBJ1-5,ASSPGTGDSNQPQH